The 27 T cell receptor beta chains in this list originate from one sample, sequenced in a study of Ad26.COV2.S vaccination and SARS-CoV-2 variants. Generated by immunoSEQ multiplex PCR, the TCRdb table keeps only in-frame clones and is missing some. Of a few hundred thousand clones listed, around nine tenths are singletons. Regarding treatment: roughly 19 received Ad26.COV2.S at low or high dose, single or two shots; roughly five received placebo; per-sample allocation not given. Day 63 after the first vaccine or placebo injection was the time point for sampling. Sequencing was performed on peripheral blood, taken in a trial of Ad26.COV2.S vaccine versus placebo. The source is a person aged 18 to 59 who received the Ad26.COV2.S COVID-19 vaccine or a placebo.

The V and J genes are TRBV7-9 and TRBJ2-1; no firm D call. CDR3 size: 13 residues. Germline loops: CDR1 SEHNR, CDR2 FQNEAQ (reference sequence). V was cut by 1 base and J by 2 bases, with 3 bases left in between. The CDR3 coding sequence is TGTGCCAGCAGCTTAGTTACCTACAATGAGCAGTTCTTC. This codes for CASSLVTYNEQFF.

Relative to its sample, this clone is medium-sized (0.01 to 0.1%). The chain carries TRBV6-2 or TRBV6-3 and TRBJ1-1; 7 bases align to TRBD1. The V segment lost 5 bases and the J segment 4 bases; nucleotides outside the gene matches: 7. Germline V CDR1 and CDR2: MNHEY, SVGEGT. This CDR3 comprises 14 residues. The CDR3 DNA is TGTGCCAGCAGTAAAGGACAGGAGGTCACTGAAGCTTTCTTT. Protein sequence: CASSKGQEVTEAFF.

The chain uses TRBV20-1 and TRBJ2-1, with 7 bases that match TRBD1. Germline trimming cut 3 bases from V and 10 bases from J; bases unmatched to any gene: 3. Germline V lookup: CDR1 DFQATT, CDR2 SNEGSKA (reference sequence). There are 11 residues in the CDR3. CDR3 DNA sequence: TGCAGTGCTAGTAGGGGGCAGGAGCAGTTCTTC. Translating it yields CSASRGQEQFF.

The rearrangement uses TRBV18 and TRBJ2-1; D is unresolved. V was pared by 1 base and J by 6 bases, with 13 bases between. This CDR3 region has 15 residues. Germline-derived CDR1 and CDR2 are KGHSH and LQKENI. CDR3 in amino acids: CASSPRERASNEQFF. CDR3 nucleotide sequence: TGTGCCAGCTCACCACGAGAAAGGGCCTCCAATGAGCAGTTCTTC.

This rearrangement joins TRBV11-2 to TRBJ2-3; D is uncertain. The CDR3 runs to 12 residues. Trimming left V 1 base short and J 4 bases short, with 3 bases between. The V gene's germline CDR1 is SGHAT and CDR2 FQNNGV. This chain's CDR3 is CASSLVADTQYF. As DNA, the CDR3 is TGTGCCAGCAGCTTAGTGGCAGATACGCAGTATTTT.

This chain links TRBV10-1 with TRBJ1-2, with TRBD1 as a possible D gene (6 bases). The V gene lost 0 bases and the J gene lost 14 bases, with 16 bases spanning the gap. CDR3 length: 13 amino acids. Germline V gives CDR1 WNHNN, CDR2 SYGVQD (reference sequence). The CDR3 DNA reads as TGCGCCAGCAGTGAGTCGCACACCAGGGGTCCAACCTTC. It yields the protein CASSESHTRGPTF.

V is TRBV29-1 and J is TRBJ2-1, with D perhaps matching TRBD1 (5 bases). Per the germline V gene, CDR1 is SQVTM and CDR2 is ANQGSEA. The CDR3 is 14 amino acids. Trimming removed 7 bases from V and 8 bases from J, with 21 bases in between. The CDR3 is CSAKGQGSSHEQFF. The CDR3 DNA is TGCAGCGCAAAGGGGCAGGGAAGCTCGCATGAGCAGTTCTTC.

This clone was observed a single time. V usage is TRBV15 and J usage is TRBJ1-1, with D uncertain. Germline V gives CDR1 LNHNV, CDR2 YYDKDF (reference sequence). This CDR3 has 16 residues. V lost 4 bases, J lost 2 bases, and 17 bases lay in between. The CDR3 region has the DNA TGTGCCACCAGCAACCCCAAACATTTTGTTAACACTGAAGCTTTCTTT. Protein product: CATSNPKHFVNTEAFF.

The chain is built from TRBV5-4 and TRBJ2-7; tentatively, D is TRBD1 (6 bases). This CDR3 has 13 residues. Trimming stripped 5 bases from V and 2 bases from J, with 11 bases between. Germline V gene data show CDR1 as SGHNT and CDR2 as YYREEE (reference sequence). The CDR3 region has the DNA TGTGCCAGCAGTCCGGGACAACCCTACGAGCAGTACTTC. Encoded protein: CASSPGQPYEQYF. The whole variable domain, remainder taken from reference TRBV5-4 and TRBJ2-7, is ETGVTQSPTHLIKTRGQQVTLRCSSQSGHNTVSWYQQALGQGPQFIFQYYREEENGRGNFPPRFSGLQFPNYSSELNVNALELDDSALYLCASSPGQPYEQYFGPGTRLTVT.

The V and J genes are TRBV4-2 and TRBJ2-5; D may be TRBD1 (5 bases). V was shortened by 0 bases and J by 4 bases, with 9 bases between the two germline ends. Germline assignment: CDR1 LGHNA and CDR2 YNFKEQ. This CDR3 contains 14 residues. CDR3 residues: CASSQDYRGETQYF. In nucleotides, the CDR3 is TGTGCCAGCAGCCAAGATTATAGGGGAGAGACCCAGTACTTC.

This chain joins TRBV28 and TRBJ2-1, with 8 nucleotides matching TRBD2. The CDR3 spans 15 residues. CDR1 MDHEN and CDR2 SYDVKM come from the germline V gene. Trimming removed 6 bases from V and 0 bases from J; junction bases left unmatched: 4. CDR3 residues: CASSSGTSSYNEQFF. CDR3 DNA: TGTGCCAGCAGCTCCGGGACTAGCTCCTACAATGAGCAGTTCTTC.

The V and J genes are TRBV13 and TRBJ1-3; 9 bases agree with TRBD1. Germline V gene sequence: CDR1 PRHDT, CDR2 FYEKMQ (reference sequence). The CDR3 is 15 residues long. The V segment lost 5 bases and the J segment 3 bases; nucleotides outside the gene matches: 5. Written as DNA, the CDR3 is TGTGCCAGCAGCGCCGACAGGGGGTATGGAAACACCATATATTTT. Its protein is CASSADRGYGNTIYF.

This clone turned up a few times. The V call is TRBV7-2, the J call TRBJ1-2; D gene uncertain. Per germline, CDR1 SGHTA and CDR2 FQGNSA. V was trimmed by 6 bases and J by 2 bases, leaving 13 bases between them. The CDR3 is 14 residues long. The CDR3 is CASSLNTGNYGYTF. DNA of the CDR3: TGTGCCAGCAGTCTCAATACGGGGAACTATGGCTACACCTTC.

The V and J genes are TRBV11-3 and TRBJ2-1; possibly TRBD2 for D (6 bases). Germline V CDR1 and CDR2: SGHNT, YENEEA. V was cut by 5 bases and J by 6 bases, with 17 bases left in between. The CDR3 spans 15 residues. CDR3 sequence (DNA): TGTGCCAGCAGCGACGGGACTCCCCCGAGCAATGAGCAGTTCTTC. As protein: CASSDGTPPSNEQFF.

About this clone: Additional DNA sequences in this sample encode the identical CDR3. The rearrangement joins TRBV7-3 to TRBJ2-5; D is ambiguous. This CDR3 comprises 13 residues. V lost 2 bases to trimming and J lost 2 bases, with 6 bases between them. CDR1 and CDR2 (germline): SGHTA, FQGTGA. CDR3 sequence: CASSLLPQETQYF. CDR3 nucleotides: TGTGCCAGCAGCTTACTCCCGCAAGAGACCCAGTACTTC.

On this clone itself: The same CDR3 is also encoded by other DNA sequences in this sample. The chain joins TRBV18 to TRBJ1-5; D might be TRBD1 (6 bases). With 3 bases removed from V and 5 bases from J, the gap between germline ends came to 8 bases. The CDR3 sequence is 13 residues long. In germline, CDR1 is KGHSH, CDR2 LQKENI. The CDR3 region has the DNA TGTGCCAGCTCACCGAACAGGGATCAGCCCCAGCATTTT. Translation gives CASSPNRDQPQHF.

This chain joins TRBV9 and TRBJ2-1; D possibly corresponds to TRBD2 (6 bases). The CDR3 consists of 16 residues. Germline lookup yields CDR1 SGDLS and CDR2 YYNGEE. Trimming took 0 bases from V and 7 from J, leaving 17 bases between them. The CDR3 loop is CASSVGASVARNEQFF. The CDR3 coding sequence is TGTGCCAGCAGCGTAGGTGCTAGCGTGGCAAGGAATGAGCAGTTCTTC.

The chain employs TRBV2 and TRBJ2-1; TRBD1 matches at 7 bases. V lost 8 bases and J lost 4; bases outside the gene matches: 8. The CDR3 sequence is 14 residues long. Germline V gene sequence: CDR1 SNHLY, CDR2 FYNNEI. CDR3 sequence (DNA): TGTGCCAGCCGCCGACAGGGCCCTTACAATGAGCAGTTCTTC. Translating gives CASRRQGPYNEQFF.

The chain recombines TRBV5-1 with TRBJ2-3, with D possibly matching TRBD1 (7 bases). Germline V gene data show CDR1 as SGHRS and CDR2 as YFSETQ. This CDR3 is built from 15 residues. Trimming took off 6 bases at V and 2 bases at J, with 16 bases between the two ends. CDR3 sequence reads: CASTTTGRSTDTQYF. Here the CDR3 DNA reads TGCGCCAGCACCACGACAGGGAGGTCCACAGATACGCAGTATTTT.

The genes are TRBV6-5 and TRBJ1-1; D gene ambiguous. CDR3 length: 14 residues. Between the trimmed V and J ends, which lost 5 bases and 11 bases, there was a span of 21 bases. CDR1 is MNHEY, CDR2 SVGAGI, per germline. In DNA, the CDR3 is TGTGCCAGCAGTCTAGCCGCCCGGCACCTCGAGGCTTTCTTT. Translated: CASSLAARHLEAFF.

The rearrangement uses TRBV9 and TRBJ1-1, with 7 bases aligning to TRBD1. In germline, CDR1 is SGDLS, CDR2 YYNGEE. V lost 2 bases, J lost 5 bases, and 6 bases stayed unmatched. The CDR3 runs to 14 residues. The CDR3 spells CASSVTGEGTEAFF. CDR3 in DNA: TGTGCCAGCAGCGTCACAGGGGAAGGGACTGAAGCTTTCTTT.

The V gene is TRBV4-2, the J gene TRBJ1-2; 7 nucleotides line up with TRBD1. The germline V gene has CDR1 LGHNA and CDR2 YNFKEQ. This CDR3 spans 16 amino acids. The V gene end was trimmed by 1 base and the J gene end by 4 bases; junction bases not matched to a gene: 9. The CDR3 loop reads CASSQGREGALYGYTF. The CDR3 bases are TGTGCCAGCAGCCAAGGGAGGGAGGGGGCCCTCTATGGCTACACCTTC.

This sequence joins TRBV3-1 (or the pseudogene TRBV3-2) and TRBJ2-1; 12 bases are shared with TRBD2. There are 19 residues in the CDR3. The V gene's germline CDR1 is LGHDT and CDR2 YNNKEL (reference sequence). The V and J ends lost 0 bases and 2 bases, in that order; junction bases with no gene match: 8. In DNA form, the CDR3 reads TGTGCCAGCAGCCAAGATTCTAGCGGGGGGGTCCAGACCTACAATGAGCAGTTCTTC. Translation: CASSQDSSGGVQTYNEQFF.

The J gene is TRBJ2-1, the V gene TRBV27, with D tentatively TRBD1 (5 bases). V lost 2 bases and J 2 bases, leaving 10 bases between the germline ends. Germline V CDR1 and CDR2: MNHEY, SMNVEV (reference sequence). The CDR3 is 15 amino acids. CDR3 in DNA: TGTGCCAGCAGTTTACGGCAGGGCCCCTACAATGAGCAGTTCTTC. It is translated as CASSLRQGPYNEQFF.

The V call is TRBV6-2 or TRBV6-3, the J call TRBJ2-1, with no clear D. Germline CDR1 is MNHEY and CDR2 is SVGEGT. The CDR3 is 11 amino acids. Trimming stripped 4 bases from V and 12 bases from J, with 10 bases between. The CDR3 nucleotides read TGTGCCAGCAGTTCTGAGCGAATGCAGTTCTTC. This encodes CASSSERMQFF.

The chain combines TRBV4-3 with TRBJ2-7, with 8 bases that match TRBD2. CDR3 size: 15 residues. V gave up 4 bases and J gave up 0 bases; unmatched junction bases: 5. Germline V gene data show CDR1 as LGHNA and CDR2 as YSLEER. The CDR3 sequence: CASSRIAGSSYEQYF. Written as DNA, the CDR3 is TGCGCCAGCAGCCGGATAGCGGGGAGCTCCTACGAGCAGTACTTC.

The CDR3 loop reads CAAQFPGRGSYEQYF. The CDR3 DNA sequence: TGTGCCGCGCAATTCCCGGGGAGGGGCTCCTACGAGCAGTACTTC. The chain recombines TRBV30 with TRBJ2-7; 7 bases map to TRBD2. Trimming took 8 bases from V and 0 from J; bases not matched to a gene: 13. Looked up from germline, CDR1 is GTSNPN and CDR2 is SVGIG (reference sequence). CDR3 length: 15 amino acids.